Listed below are T cell receptor beta chains from one sample, sequenced in a study of blood T cell repertoires in COVID-19. The data were produced by immunoSEQ multiplex PCR, yet TCRdb's version contains in-frame clones alone and is incomplete. In the table there are roughly 70,000 clones, 75% to 85% of which are singletons. The sample taken for sequencing was peripheral blood. These receptor sequences come from a human donor in a cohort sampled during active COVID-19. Each CDR3 is given with its conserved first and last residue. D genes are given only for firm matches. Rows give clone size only sometimes, using once, few, many, or a class for an expanded clone.

>few|TRBD1|TRBJ1-3|TRBV13
TGTGCCAGCAGCGGCAGGGGGCGACTAGGTGGAAACACCATATATTTT
CASSGRGRLGGNTIYF
>-|-|TRBJ2-3|TRBV19
TGTGCCAGTAGTACCAGAAGTACGGGGGAGTGGAGCACAGATACGCAGTATTTT
CASSTRSTGEWSTDTQYF
>-|TRBD1|TRBJ1-5|TRBV6-2/TRBV6-3
TGTGCCAGCAGTTCTATGGACAGGGGGAGCAATCAGCCCCAGCATTTT
CASSSMDRGSNQPQHF
>few|-|TRBJ1-2|TRBV11-2
TGTGCCAGCAGCACTTACCGGCAGGTCGAAGGCTACACCTTC
CASSTYRQVEGYTF
>-|-|TRBJ1-1|TRBV5-4
TGTGCCAGCAGCTTTACGACAGGTAACACTGAAGCTTTCTTT
CASSFTTGNTEAFF
>-|-|TRBJ1-1|TRBV13
TGTGCCAGCAGCTTAGTAGGCAGGGGAACTGAAGCTTTCTTT
CASSLVGRGTEAFF
>-|TRBD2|TRBJ2-1|TRBV15
TGTGCCACCAGCACCAGACTAGCGGGAGCCGTCGATGAGCAGTTCTTC
CATSTRLAGAVDEQFF
>-|TRBD1|TRBJ1-1|TRBV5-8
TGTGCCAGCAGCCGGGAGAGGACAGGGGGCACTGAAGCTTTCTTT
CASSRERTGGTEAFF
>-|TRBD1|TRBJ2-7|TRBV25-1
TGTGCCAGCAGTGAGAAGACGGGACAGGGGCCCTACGAGCAGTACTTC
CASSEKTGQGPYEQYF
>-|-|TRBJ1-2|TRBV7-2
TGTGCCAGCAGTTCCGGGAGGGGTCCCCATGGCTACACCTTC
CASSSGRGPHGYTF
>-|TRBD1|TRBJ2-7|TRBV30
TGTGCCTGGACCAGACAGGGGTACTACGAGCAGTACTTC
CAWTRQGYYEQYF
>-|-|TRBJ2-1|TRBV6-6
TGTGCCAGCAGGCATAGCGCCGGGGGCAATGAGCAGTTCTTC
CASRHSAGGNEQFF
>-|TRBD1|TRBJ2-5|TRBV19
TGTGCCAGTAGTATTAAAGGGGGCCTGGAGACCCAGTACTTC
CASSIKGGLETQYF
>-|-|TRBJ2-7|TRBV28
TGTGCCAGCAGTTTAGGTGGCTTCTACGAGCAGTACTTC
CASSLGGFYEQYF
>-|-|TRBJ1-1|TRBV6-5
TGTGCCAGCAGTTACTCGGTTGGGCAGCCCTATAGAGCTTTCTTT
CASSYSVGQPYRAFF
>-|-|TRBJ1-4|TRBV19
TGTGCCAGTAGTATAGGGACAGCGCATGAAAAACTGTTTTTT
CASSIGTAHEKLFF
>-|TRBD1|TRBJ1-2|TRBV4-2
TGTGCCAGCAGCCAAAAGACAGGGTGGGACTATGGCTACACCTTC
CASSQKTGWDYGYTF
>-|TRBD1|TRBJ1-5|TRBV19
TGTGCCAGTAGTATCGGCAGGGGGGGCAATCAGCCCCAGCATTTT
CASSIGRGGNQPQHF
>-|TRBD1|TRBJ2-6|TRBV5-4
TGTGCCAGCAGCTTACAGGGGCCCAACGTCCTGACTTTC
CASSLQGPNVLTF
>-|TRBD1|TRBJ2-1|TRBV18
TGTGCCAGCTCACCTTTTGGACAGGGTGTAGATGAGCAGTTCTTC
CASSPFGQGVDEQFF
>few|-|TRBJ2-7|TRBV5-5
TGTGCCAGCAGCTTGGCCGGTGGTATGAGATACGAGCAGTACTTC
CASSLAGGMRYEQYF
>-|-|TRBJ1-6|TRBV28
TGTGCCAGCAGTTTTTGGGGAGGCGAAAATTCACCCCTCCACTTT
CASSFWGGENSPLHF
>-|-|TRBJ2-7|TRBV4-3
TGCGCCAGCAGCCAAGATCTGCCCCCCCTGACAGTTATAAACTACGAGCAGTACTTC
CASSQDLPPLTVINYEQYF
>medium-sized|TRBD2|TRBJ2-7|TRBV5-6
TGTGCCAGCAGCTTGCGGGGACTAGCGAGCTCCTACGAGCAGTACTTC
CASSLRGLASSYEQYF
>-|TRBD1|TRBJ1-2|TRBV6-1
TGTGCCAGCAGTGAAGCGGGTCAGGGGGCGGGCTATGGCTACACCTTC
CASSEAGQGAGYGYTF
>-|-|TRBJ2-5|TRBV7-2
TGTGCCAGCAGCTCGCAGGGGGGACGAGAGACCCAGTACTTC
CASSSQGGRETQYF
>-|TRBD2|TRBJ2-6|TRBV5-4
TGTGCCACCGGCGGGGCTAGCGGGAGGCTTGGGGCCAACGTCCTGACTTTC
CATGGASGRLGANVLTF
>once|TRBD1|TRBJ2-5|TRBV5-6
TGTGCCAGCAGCCAGACAGGGGTAGAGACCCAGTACTTC
CASSQTGVETQYF